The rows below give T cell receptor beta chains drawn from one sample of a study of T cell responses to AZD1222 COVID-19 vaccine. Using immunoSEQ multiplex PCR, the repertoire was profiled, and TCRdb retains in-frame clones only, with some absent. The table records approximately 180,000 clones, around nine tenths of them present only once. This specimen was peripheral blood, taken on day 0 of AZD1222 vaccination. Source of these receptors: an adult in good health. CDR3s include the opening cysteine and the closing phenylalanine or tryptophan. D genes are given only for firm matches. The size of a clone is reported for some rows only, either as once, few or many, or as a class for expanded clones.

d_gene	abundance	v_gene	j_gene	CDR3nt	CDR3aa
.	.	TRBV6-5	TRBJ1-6	TGTGCCAGCAGTTTGAGTATTGGGAGGGATTCACCCCTCCACTTT	CASSLSIGRDSPLHF
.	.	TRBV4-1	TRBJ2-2	TGCGCCAGCAGCCATGTAAGGGTGATTAACACCGGGGAGCTGTTTTTT	CASSHVRVINTGELFF
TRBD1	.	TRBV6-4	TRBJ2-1	TGTGCCAGCAGTGACATCGGGACAGGGGGCAATGAGCAGTTCTTC	CASSDIGTGGNEQFF
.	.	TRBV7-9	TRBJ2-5	TGTGCCAGCAGCTGGACCGGACAGTCCCAAGAGACCCAGTACTTC	CASSWTGQSQETQYF
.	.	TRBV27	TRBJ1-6	TGTGCCAGCAGTGAGCGACAGTTCTATAATTCACCCCTCCACTTT	CASSERQFYNSPLHF
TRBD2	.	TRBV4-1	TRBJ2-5	TGCGCCAGCAGCCAAGATCAGGAAGCGGGGCAAGAGACCCAGTACTTC	CASSQDQEAGQETQYF
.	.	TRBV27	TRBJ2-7	TGTGCCAGCAGTACCATGGAGGGCTACGAGCAGTACTTC	CASSTMEGYEQYF
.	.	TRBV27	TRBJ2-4	TGTGCCAGCAGTTTCCGTCGGTTTGTAGAAGACGACAAAAACATTCAGTACTTC	CASSFRRFVEDDKNIQYF
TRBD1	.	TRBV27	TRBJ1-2	TGTGCCAGCAGTCCCCTGGGACAGAACTATGGCTACACCTTC	CASSPLGQNYGYTF
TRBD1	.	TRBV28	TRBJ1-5	TGTGCCAGCAACTCGGGACAGGGAAGTAATCAGCCCCAGCATTTT	CASNSGQGSNQPQHF
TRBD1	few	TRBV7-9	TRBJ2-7	TGTGCCAGCAGCTTCCAGGACAGGACCTACGAGCAGTACTTC	CASSFQDRTYEQYF
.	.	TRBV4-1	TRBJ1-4	TGCGCCAGCAGCCCCCTCGGTCAGGCTTTGGGTGAAAAACTGTTTTTT	CASSPLGQALGEKLFF
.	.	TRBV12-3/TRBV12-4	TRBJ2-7	TGTGCCAGCAGTTCTGGACTTCTCTACGAGCAGTACTTC	CASSSGLLYEQYF
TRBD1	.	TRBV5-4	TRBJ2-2	TGTGCCAGCAGCCCCGGGACAGGGAGTACCACCGGGGAGCTGTTTTTT	CASSPGTGSTTGELFF
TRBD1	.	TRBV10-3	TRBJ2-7	TGTGCCATCAGAGGACAGGGCCCCCGCTCCGAGCAGTACTTC	CAIRGQGPRSEQYF
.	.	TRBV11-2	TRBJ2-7	TGTGCCAGCAGCTCGGGTGGGGGGATCTACGAGCAGTACTTC	CASSSGGGIYEQYF
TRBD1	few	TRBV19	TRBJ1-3	TGTGCCAGTAGAATGGACAGGGATACTGGAAACACCATATATTTT	CASRMDRDTGNTIYF
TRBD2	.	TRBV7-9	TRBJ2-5	TGTGCCAGCAGCGCACCCCCCGGGACTAGCGGGGGAAAGGGAGAGACCCAGTACTTC	CASSAPPGTSGGKGETQYF
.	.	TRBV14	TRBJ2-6	TGTGCCAGCGTGGGTCCCGGACGCCTCTCTGGGGCCAACGTCCTGACTTTC	CASVGPGRLSGANVLTF
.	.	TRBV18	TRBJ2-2	TGTGCCAGCTCACCACCGTGGAGGGCAAACACCGGGGAGCTGTTTTTT	CASSPPWRANTGELFF
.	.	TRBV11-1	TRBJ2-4	TGTGCCAGCAGCTTAGGTGGAGGGGGCAAAAACATTCAGTACTTC	CASSLGGGGKNIQYF
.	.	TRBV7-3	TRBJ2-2	TGTGCCAGCAGCCCCCTTGGACAGAACACCGGGGAGCTGTTTTTT	CASSPLGQNTGELFF
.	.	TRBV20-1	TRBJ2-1	TGCAGTGCTAGTCGGCCGACGAGCTACAATGAGCAGTTCTTC	CSASRPTSYNEQFF
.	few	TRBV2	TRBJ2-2	TGTGCCAGCAGTGAAGTTTGGGGGGAGCTGTTTTTT	CASSEVWGELFF
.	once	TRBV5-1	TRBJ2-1	TGCGCCAGCAGCACGTCCCCGGCTATGTACAATGAGCAGTTCTTC	CASSTSPAMYNEQFF
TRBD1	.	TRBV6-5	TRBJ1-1	TGTGCCAGCAGAGACAGGGCGACGAACACTGAAGCTTTCTTT	CASRDRATNTEAFF
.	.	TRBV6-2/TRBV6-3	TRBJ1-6	TGTGCCAGCAGTTACCTCTCGACAGGATATAATTCACCCCTCCACTTT	CASSYLSTGYNSPLHF
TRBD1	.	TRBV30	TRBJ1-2	TGTGCCCGAACCGGGACAGGTTATGGCTACACCTTC	CARTGTGYGYTF
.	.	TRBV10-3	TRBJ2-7	TGTGCCATCAGTGAGTTCCAGGGTGGTGAGCAGTACTTC	CAISEFQGGEQYF
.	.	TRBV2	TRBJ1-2	TGTGCCAGCAGTGCTAGACAGGTATATGGCTACACCTTC	CASSARQVYGYTF
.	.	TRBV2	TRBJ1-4	TGTGCCAGCAGTGTCCCAGGCCCTGCAACTAATGAAAAACTGTTTTTT	CASSVPGPATNEKLFF
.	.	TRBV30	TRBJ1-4	TGTGCCTGCGGGACTGATTCTAATGAAAAACTGTTTTTT	CACGTDSNEKLFF
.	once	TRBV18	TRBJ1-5	TGTGCCAGCTCACCAGGGCAAAATCAGCCCCAGCATTTT	CASSPGQNQPQHF
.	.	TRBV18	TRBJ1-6	TGTGCCAGCTCACCAGGCAGTCGTGGTAATTCACCCCTCCACTTT	CASSPGSRGNSPLHF
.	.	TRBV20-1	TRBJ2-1	TGCAGTGCTGGGGAAAACAATGAGCAGTTCTTC	CSAGENNEQFF
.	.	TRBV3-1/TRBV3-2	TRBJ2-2	TGTGCCAGCAGCCAAGGGGATAGCGGCGACACCGGGGAGCTGTTTTTT	CASSQGDSGDTGELFF
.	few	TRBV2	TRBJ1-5	TGTGCCAGCAGTGAAGCGGAGTGGAACAGGAGCAATCAGCCCCAGCATTTT	CASSEAEWNRSNQPQHF
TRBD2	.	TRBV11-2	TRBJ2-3	TGTGCCAGCAGCTCCTTCATAGCGGGGGGACCTTCTAGCACAGATACGCAGTATTTT	CASSSFIAGGPSSTDTQYF
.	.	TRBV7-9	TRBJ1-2	TGTGCCAGCAGCCCTATTGTCGACTATGGCTACACCTTC	CASSPIVDYGYTF
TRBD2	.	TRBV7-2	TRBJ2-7	TGTGCCAGCAGCTTAGGGGGGGGTAGGGAGCAGTACTTC	CASSLGGGREQYF
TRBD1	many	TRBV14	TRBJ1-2	TGTGCCAGCAGCCAACCTCCGGGACAGGGGGCCTCCTATGGCTACACCTTC	CASSQPPGQGASYGYTF
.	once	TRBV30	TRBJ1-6	TGTGCCTGGAGTTCTCGGGCCCCGTCCTCCTCACCCCTCCACTTT	CAWSSRAPSSSPLHF
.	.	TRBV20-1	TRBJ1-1	TGCAGTGCTGTGGACCTTGAAGCTTTCTTT	CSAVDLEAFF
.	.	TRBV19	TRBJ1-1	TGTGCCAGTAGTAATAGGAACACTGAAGCTTTCTTT	CASSNRNTEAFF